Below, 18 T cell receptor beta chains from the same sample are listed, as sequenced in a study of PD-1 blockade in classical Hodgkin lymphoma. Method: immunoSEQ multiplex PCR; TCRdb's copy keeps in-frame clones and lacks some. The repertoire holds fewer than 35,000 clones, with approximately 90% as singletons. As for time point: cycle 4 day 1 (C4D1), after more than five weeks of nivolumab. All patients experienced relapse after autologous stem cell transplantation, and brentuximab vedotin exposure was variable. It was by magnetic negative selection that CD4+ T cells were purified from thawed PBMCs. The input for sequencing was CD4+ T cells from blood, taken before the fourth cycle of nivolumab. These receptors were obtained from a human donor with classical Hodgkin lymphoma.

The CDR3 sequence: CAWSSGQGYEKLFF. As DNA, the CDR3 is TGTGCCTGGAGTTCGGGACAGGGTTATGAAAAACTGTTTTTT. The chain is built from TRBV30 and TRBJ1-4; 9 bases align to TRBD1. V lost 2 bases, J lost 6 bases, and 4 bases stayed unmatched. This CDR3 has 14 residues. Looked up from germline, CDR1 is GTSNPN and CDR2 is SVGIG (reference sequence).

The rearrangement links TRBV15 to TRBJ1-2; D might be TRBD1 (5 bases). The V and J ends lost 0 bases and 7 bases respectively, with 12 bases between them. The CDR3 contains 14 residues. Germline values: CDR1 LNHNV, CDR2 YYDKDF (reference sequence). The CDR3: CATSREQTQGGYTF. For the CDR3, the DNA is TGTGCCACCAGCAGAGAACAAACTCAGGGTGGCTACACCTTC. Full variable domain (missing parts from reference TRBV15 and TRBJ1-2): DAMVIQNPRYQVTQFGKPVTLSCSQTLNHNVMYWYQQKSSQAPKLLFHYYDKDFNNEADTPDNFQSRRPNTSFCFLDIRSPGLGDTAMYLCATSREQTQGGYTFGSGTRLTVV.

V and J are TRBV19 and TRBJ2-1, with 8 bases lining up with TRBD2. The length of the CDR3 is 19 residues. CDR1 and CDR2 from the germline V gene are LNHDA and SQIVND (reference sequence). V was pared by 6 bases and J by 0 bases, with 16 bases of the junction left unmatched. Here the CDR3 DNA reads TGTGCCAGTAGCGTCCCGGGACTAGAATCCTTCGGCTCCTACAATGAGCAGTTCTTC. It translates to CASSVPGLESFGSYNEQFF.

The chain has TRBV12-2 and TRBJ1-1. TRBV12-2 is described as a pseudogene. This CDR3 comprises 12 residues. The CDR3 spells CASRSCLAEAFF. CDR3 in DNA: TGTGCAAGTCGTTCCTGCTTAGCTGAAGCTTTCTTT.

The CDR3 nucleotides read TGTGCCAGCAGCTTGCCTACCGGGATTATTGCCTACGAGCAGTACTTC. The encoded protein is CASSLPTGIIAYEQYF. The V call is TRBV5-5, the J call TRBJ2-7; tentatively, D is TRBD2 (5 bases). The CDR3 consists of 16 residues. Looked up from germline, CDR1 is SGHKS and CDR2 is YYEKEE (reference sequence). V lost 1 base, J lost 2 bases, and 16 bases lay in between.

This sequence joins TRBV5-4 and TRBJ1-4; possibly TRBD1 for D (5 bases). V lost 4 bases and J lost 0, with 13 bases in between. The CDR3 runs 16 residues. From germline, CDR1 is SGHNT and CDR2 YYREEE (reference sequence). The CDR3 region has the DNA TGTGCCAGCAGCCCTGGGACGGTTGCAACTAATGAAAAACTGTTTTTT. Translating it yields CASSPGTVATNEKLFF.

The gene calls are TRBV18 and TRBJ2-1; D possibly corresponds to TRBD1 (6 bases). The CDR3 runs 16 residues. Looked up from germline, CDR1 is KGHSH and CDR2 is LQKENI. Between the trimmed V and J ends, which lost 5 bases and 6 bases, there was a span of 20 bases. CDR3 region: CASSGETGFQANEQFF. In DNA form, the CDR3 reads TGTGCCAGCTCAGGGGAGACAGGTTTCCAGGCCAATGAGCAGTTCTTC.

CDR3: CASSIGNTEAFF. DNA for the CDR3: TGTGCCAGTAGTATTGGTAACACTGAAGCTTTCTTT. This sequence joins TRBV19 and TRBJ1-1; D gene ambiguous. CDR1 and CDR2 (germline): LNHDA, SQIVND (reference sequence). This CDR3 contains 12 residues. The V gene lost 3 bases and the J gene lost 2 bases, with 4 bases spanning the gap.

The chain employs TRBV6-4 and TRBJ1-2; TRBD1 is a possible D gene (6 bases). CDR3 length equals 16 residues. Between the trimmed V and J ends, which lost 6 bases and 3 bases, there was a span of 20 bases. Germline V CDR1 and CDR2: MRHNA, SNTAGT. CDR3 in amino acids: CASSIKGGGVYYGYTF. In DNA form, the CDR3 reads TGTGCCAGCAGCATCAAGGGGGGGGGTGTCTACTATGGCTACACCTTC.

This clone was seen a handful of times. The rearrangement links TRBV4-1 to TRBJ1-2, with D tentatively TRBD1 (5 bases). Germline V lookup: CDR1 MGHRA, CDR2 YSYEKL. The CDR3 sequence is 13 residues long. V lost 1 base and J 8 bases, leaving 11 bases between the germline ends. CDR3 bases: TGCGCCAGCAGCCAAGGGAGCAGGGACGGCTACACCTTC. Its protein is CASSQGSRDGYTF.

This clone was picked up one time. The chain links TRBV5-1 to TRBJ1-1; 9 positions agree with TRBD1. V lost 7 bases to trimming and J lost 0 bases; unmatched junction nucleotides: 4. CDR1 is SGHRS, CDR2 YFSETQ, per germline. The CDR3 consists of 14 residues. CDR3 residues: CASQTGGMNTEAFF. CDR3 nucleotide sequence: TGCGCCAGCCAGACAGGGGGTATGAACACTGAAGCTTTCTTT.

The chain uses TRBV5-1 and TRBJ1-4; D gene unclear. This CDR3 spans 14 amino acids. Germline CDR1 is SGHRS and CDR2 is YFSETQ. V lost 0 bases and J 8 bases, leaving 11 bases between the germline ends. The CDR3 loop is CASSLEFGREKLFF. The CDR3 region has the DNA TGCGCCAGCAGCTTGGAGTTTGGCCGGGAAAAACTGTTTTTT.

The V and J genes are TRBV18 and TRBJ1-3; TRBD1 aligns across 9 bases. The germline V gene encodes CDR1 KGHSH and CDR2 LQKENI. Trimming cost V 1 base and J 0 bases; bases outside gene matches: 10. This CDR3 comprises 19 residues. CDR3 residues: CASSPQFGTGPFSGNTIYF. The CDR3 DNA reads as TGTGCCAGCTCACCACAGTTCGGGACAGGGCCTTTCTCTGGAAACACCATATATTTT.

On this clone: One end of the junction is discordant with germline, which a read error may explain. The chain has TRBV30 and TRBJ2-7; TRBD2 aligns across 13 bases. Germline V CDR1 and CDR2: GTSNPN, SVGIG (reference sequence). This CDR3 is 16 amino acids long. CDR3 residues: CAWRIPGTSGNYGQYF. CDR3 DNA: TGTGCCTGGAGAATTCCCGGGACTAGCGGGAACTACGGGCAGTACTTC.

The chain's CDR3 is CAISAGTLSTNYGYTF. CDR3 DNA: TGTGCCATCAGTGCCGGGACGCTCTCCACCAACTATGGCTACACCTTC. The chain couples TRBV10-3 to TRBJ1-2, with D perhaps matching TRBD1 (5 bases). This CDR3 has 16 amino acids. V gave up 4 bases and J gave up 2 bases, with 17 bases separating them. Germline-derived CDR1 and CDR2 are ENHRY and SYGVKD.

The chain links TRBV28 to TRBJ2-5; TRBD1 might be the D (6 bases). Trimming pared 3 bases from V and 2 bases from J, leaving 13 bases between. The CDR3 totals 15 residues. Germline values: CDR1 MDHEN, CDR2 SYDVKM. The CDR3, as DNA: TGTGCCAGCAGTTTTTCTAGGACAGAACAAGAGACCCAGTACTTC. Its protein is CASSFSRTEQETQYF.

The CDR3 is CASSPLGQGLTEAFF. The CDR3 DNA follows: TGTGCCAGCAGTCCGTTGGGACAGGGTCTCACTGAAGCTTTCTTT. The chain combines TRBV28 with TRBJ1-1, with 9 bases that match TRBD1. The germline V gene has CDR1 MDHEN and CDR2 SYDVKM. The CDR3 length is 15 residues. Germline trimming cut 5 bases from V and 4 bases from J; bases unmatched to any gene: 8.

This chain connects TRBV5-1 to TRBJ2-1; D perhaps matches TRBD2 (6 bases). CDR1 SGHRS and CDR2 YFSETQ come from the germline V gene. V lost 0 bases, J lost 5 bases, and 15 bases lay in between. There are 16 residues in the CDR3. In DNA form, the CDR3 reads TGCGCCAGCAGCTTGGGTGGACTAAACTTAGACAATGAGCAGTTCTTC. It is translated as CASSLGGLNLDNEQFF.